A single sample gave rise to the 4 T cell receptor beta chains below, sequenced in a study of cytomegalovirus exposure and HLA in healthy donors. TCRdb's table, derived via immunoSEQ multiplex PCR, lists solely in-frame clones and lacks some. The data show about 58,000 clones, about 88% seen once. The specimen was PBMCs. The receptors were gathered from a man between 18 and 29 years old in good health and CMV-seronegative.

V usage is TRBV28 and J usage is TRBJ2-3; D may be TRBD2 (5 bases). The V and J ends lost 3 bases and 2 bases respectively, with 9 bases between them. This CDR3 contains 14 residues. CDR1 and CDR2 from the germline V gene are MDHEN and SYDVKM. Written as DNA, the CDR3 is TGTGCCAGCAGTTTCCAGCGGCACACAGATACGCAGTATTTT. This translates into CASSFQRHTDTQYF.

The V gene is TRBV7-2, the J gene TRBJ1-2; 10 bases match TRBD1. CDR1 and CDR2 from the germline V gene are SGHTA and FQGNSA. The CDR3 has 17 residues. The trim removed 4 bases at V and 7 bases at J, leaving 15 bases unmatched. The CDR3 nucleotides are TGTGCCAGCAGCTCGCGACAGGGGGCGAATGTTCTTTCTGGCTACACCTTC. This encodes CASSSRQGANVLSGYTF.

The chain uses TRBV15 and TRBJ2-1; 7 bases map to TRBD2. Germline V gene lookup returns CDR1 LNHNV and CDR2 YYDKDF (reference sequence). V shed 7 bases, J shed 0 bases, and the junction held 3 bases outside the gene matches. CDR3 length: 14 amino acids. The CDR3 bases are TGTGCCACCAACCCGGGGGGCTCCTACAATGAGCAGTTCTTC. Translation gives CATNPGGSYNEQFF.

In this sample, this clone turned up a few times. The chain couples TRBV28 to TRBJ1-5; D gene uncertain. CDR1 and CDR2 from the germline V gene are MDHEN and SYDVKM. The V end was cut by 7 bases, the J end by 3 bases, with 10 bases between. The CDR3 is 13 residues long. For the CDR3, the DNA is TGTGCCAGCATGGAGCTTATCAATCAGCCCCAGCATTTT. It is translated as CASMELINQPQHF.